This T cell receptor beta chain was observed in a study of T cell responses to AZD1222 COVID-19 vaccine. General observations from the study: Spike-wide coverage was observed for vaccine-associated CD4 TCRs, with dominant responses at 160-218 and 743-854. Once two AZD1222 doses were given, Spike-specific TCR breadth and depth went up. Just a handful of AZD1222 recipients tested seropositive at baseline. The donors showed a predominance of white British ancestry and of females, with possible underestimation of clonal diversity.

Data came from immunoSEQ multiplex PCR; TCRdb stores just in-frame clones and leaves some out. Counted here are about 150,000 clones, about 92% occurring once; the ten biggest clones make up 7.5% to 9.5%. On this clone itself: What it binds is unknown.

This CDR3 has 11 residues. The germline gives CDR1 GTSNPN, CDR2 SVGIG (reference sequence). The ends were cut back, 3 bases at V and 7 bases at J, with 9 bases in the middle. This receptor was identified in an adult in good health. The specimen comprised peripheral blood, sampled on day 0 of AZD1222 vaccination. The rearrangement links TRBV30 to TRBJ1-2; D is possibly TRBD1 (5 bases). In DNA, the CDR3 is TGTGCCTGGAGCCAGGGCTCTGGCTACACCTTC. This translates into CAWSQGSGYTF.